What follows are 3 T cell receptor beta chains derived from one specimen sequenced in a study. TCRdb reprocessed the RT-PCR reads with MiXCR, giving one entry per CDR3 protein. The sample lists 650,000 to 800,000 distinct CDR3 sequences, 12% to 15% occurring once. The sequenced sample was memory CD4+ T cells from blood. These receptors all stem from a female donor in good health, serving as a healthy control.

This clonotype has only a few counts. This sequence joins TRBV28 and TRBJ1-1; no clear D. The CDR3 consists of 13 residues. Germline V CDR1 and CDR2: MDHEN, SYDVKM. Trimming left V 0 bases short and J 4 bases short, with 6 bases between. CDR3 in DNA: TGTGCCAGCAGTTTATGGTCGGGCACTGAAGCTTTCTTT. Amino acid sequence: CASSLWSGTEAFF.

This clonotype turned up a few times. CDR3: CASSFVRGGSDEQYF. The CDR3 DNA follows: TGTGCCAGCAGCTTTGTACGGGGGGGTTCCGACGAGCAGTACTTC. This chain uses TRBV7-2 with TRBJ2-7, with 8 bases identical to TRBD2. Looked up from germline, CDR1 is SGHTA and CDR2 is FQGNSA. The trim removed 3 bases at V and 5 bases at J, leaving 9 bases unmatched. The CDR3 is 15 amino acids.

This chain connects TRBV4-2 to TRBJ2-7; no reliable D call. The CDR3 is made up of 13 amino acids. Deletions cut 3 bases from V and 5 bases from J, with 11 bases between. CDR1 LGHNA and CDR2 YNFKEQ come from the germline V gene. CDR3 in amino acids: CASSQSIINEQYF. Here the CDR3 DNA reads TGTGCCAGCAGCCAGTCGATAATTAACGAGCAGTACTTC.